The 19 T cell receptor beta chains below all came from one sample that was sequenced in a study of blood T cell repertoires in COVID-19. Repertoires were generated with immunoSEQ multiplex PCR, while TCRdb's copy carries only in-frame clones and drops some. The data contain 85,000 to 100,000 clones, roughly 79% of them seen just once; the ten biggest clones take up around 4.8%. The sequenced sample was peripheral blood. The origin of the receptors is a man older than 75 with COVID-19, enrolled during active disease.

The chain combines TRBV11-2 with TRBJ1-1; TRBD1 matches at 7 bases. Per the germline V gene, CDR1 is SGHAT and CDR2 is FQNNGV. The length of the CDR3 is 16 residues. Trimming at V came to 3 bases and at J to 0 bases, leaving 7 bases not matched to a gene. The CDR3 bases are TGTGCCAGCAGCTTGGCCGGACAGGCTATGAACACTGAAGCTTTCTTT. Translated, it gives CASSLAGQAMNTEAFF.

The chain recombines TRBV19 with TRBJ1-1; TRBD1 agrees at 7 bases. Germline-derived CDR1 and CDR2 are LNHDA and SQIVND (reference sequence). This CDR3 has 13 amino acids. Germline trimming cut 6 bases from V and 1 base from J; bases unmatched to any gene: 2. The CDR3: CASRYRGNTEAFF. The CDR3 DNA follows: TGTGCCAGTAGATACAGGGGGAACACTGAAGCTTTCTTT.

The chain couples TRBV5-6 to TRBJ2-2, with TRBD2 matching 9 bases. The length of the CDR3 is 19 residues. J was trimmed by 4 bases and V by 2 bases; bases with no gene match: 15. Per germline, CDR1 SGHDT and CDR2 YYEEEE. CDR3 DNA sequence: TGTGCCAGCAGCTTTTCCGGGGGAGCGGGAGGCATTCGCACCGGGGAGCTGTTTTTT. Its translation: CASSFSGGAGGIRTGELFF.

The chain uses TRBV2 and TRBJ2-7; D ambiguous. The CDR3 has 12 amino acids. V was clipped by 6 bases and J by 3 bases, with 9 bases between them. Germline V gene lookup returns CDR1 SNHLY and CDR2 FYNNEI. The DNA for the CDR3 is TGTGCCAGCAGGGCTAGATTCTACGAGCAGTACTTC. Translated: CASRARFYEQYF.

The sample holds a few counts of this clone. The V call is TRBV28, the J call TRBJ1-6; D not certain. The CDR3 sequence is 14 residues long. The V and J ends lost 2 bases and 7 bases respectively, with 9 bases between them. In germline, CDR1 is MDHEN, CDR2 SYDVKM. The CDR3 sequence is CASSLKSSNSPLHF. The CDR3 DNA follows: TGTGCCAGCAGTTTAAAGTCGAGCAATTCACCCCTCCACTTT.

In its sample, this clone was seen a few times. This chain joins TRBV6-1 and TRBJ2-3, with 9 bases identical to TRBD2. The CDR3 loop spans 15 amino acids. V was pared by 2 bases and J by 1 base, with 1 base of the junction left unmatched. Germline V gives CDR1 MNHNS, CDR2 SASEGT. CDR3 amino acids: CASSESSGGTDTQYF. CDR3 bases: TGTGCCAGCAGTGAATCTAGCGGGGGCACAGATACGCAGTATTTT.

This chain uses TRBV9 with TRBJ1-2; tentatively, D is TRBD1 (6 bases). There are 18 residues in the CDR3. The germline gives CDR1 SGDLS, CDR2 YYNGEE. V was trimmed by 4 bases and J by 0 bases, leaving 22 bases between them. CDR3 residues: CASSPGVGASNSNYGYTF. CDR3 nucleotide sequence: TGTGCCAGCAGCCCAGGGGTAGGAGCCTCAAATTCTAACTATGGCTACACCTTC.

The rearrangement links TRBV9 to TRBJ2-2; possibly TRBD2 for D (6 bases). V lost 4 bases and J 8 bases, leaving 12 bases between the germline ends. CDR3 size: 13 residues. Looked up from germline, CDR1 is SGDLS and CDR2 is YYNGEE. The CDR3 sequence is CASSLQGRGELFF. The CDR3 nucleotides are TGTGCCAGCAGCCTCCAAGGGAGGGGGGAGCTGTTTTTT. Combining the CDR3 with reference TRBV9 and TRBJ2-2 gives the whole variable domain DSGVTQTPKHLITATGQRVTLRCSPRSGDLSVYWYQQSLDQGLQFLIQYYNGEERAKGNILERFSAQQFPDLHSELNLSSLELGDSALYFCASSLQGRGELFFGEGSRLTVL.

DNA of the CDR3: TGTGCCAGCAGCATTAACGACAGGTTTGCCGAGCAGTACTTC. This codes for CASSINDRFAEQYF. J is TRBJ2-7 and V is TRBV3-1 (or the pseudogene TRBV3-2); perhaps TRBD1 as D (6 bases). This CDR3 is built from 14 residues. CDR1 is LGHDT and CDR2 is YNNKEL in the germline V gene (reference sequence). Trimming left V 5 bases short and J 6 bases short, with 17 bases between.

The count of this clone is one. The chain is built from TRBV19 and TRBJ2-1; D is perhaps TRBD1 (5 bases). Germline CDR1 is LNHDA and CDR2 is SQIVND (reference sequence). The CDR3 is made up of 11 amino acids. Trimming stripped 9 bases from V and 9 bases from J, with 12 bases between. The CDR3 nucleotides are TGTGCCAGCGTCAGGCAGGGTGAGCAGTTCTTC. Its translation: CASVRQGEQFF. The full variable domain, in which reference TRBV19 and TRBJ2-1 provide the parts outside the CDR3, is DGGITQSPKYLFRKEGQNVTLSCEQNLNHDAMYWYRQDPGQGLRLIYYSQIVNDFQKGDIAEGYSVSREKKESFPLTVTSAQKNPTAFYLCASVRQGEQFFGPGTRLTVL.

The chain combines TRBV18 with TRBJ2-7, with D maybe TRBD1 (6 bases). The CDR3 loop spans 13 amino acids. CDR1 and CDR2 (germline): KGHSH, LQKENI. Trimming cost V 5 bases and J 3 bases, with 11 bases left between them. The CDR3 reads CASSIQQGYEQYF. CDR3 bases: TGTGCCAGCTCAATCCAACAGGGCTACGAGCAGTACTTC.

The chain uses TRBV30 and TRBJ1-5; a possible D gene is TRBD1 (5 bases). Germline lookup yields CDR1 GTSNPN and CDR2 SVGIG (reference sequence). V was shortened by 3 bases and J by 6 bases, with 15 bases between the two germline ends. CDR3 length: 14 amino acids. The CDR3 here is CAWRSQSQGQPQHF. For the CDR3, the DNA is TGTGCCTGGAGATCACAGTCGCAGGGTCAGCCCCAGCATTTT.

The genes are TRBV12-3 or TRBV12-4 and TRBJ1-2; D remains ambiguous. V gave up 3 bases and J gave up 4 bases, with 9 bases separating them. The CDR3 is 13 residues long. This CDR3 is CASSFSKSYGYTF. CDR3 nucleotides: TGTGCCAGCAGTTTTAGTAAGAGCTATGGCTACACCTTC.

V gene TRBV27 combines with J gene TRBJ2-1, with 11 bases matching TRBD2. Germline V gives CDR1 MNHEY, CDR2 SMNVEV (reference sequence). V was clipped by 7 bases and J by 1 base; unmatched bases: 3. The CDR3 has 15 amino acids. CDR3 sequence: CASILAGGSYNEQFF. The CDR3 bases are TGTGCCAGCATTCTAGCGGGAGGATCCTACAATGAGCAGTTCTTC.

The V call is TRBV5-1, the J call TRBJ1-3, with D unresolved. The CDR3 runs 15 residues. The germline CDR1 and CDR2 sequences are SGHRS and YFSETQ. Trimming pared 0 bases from V and 2 bases from J, leaving 9 bases between. The CDR3 sequence: CASSLGGETGNTIYF. CDR3 nucleotide sequence: TGCGCCAGCAGCTTGGGCGGGGAGACTGGAAACACCATATATTTT.

V usage is TRBV12-3 or TRBV12-4 and J usage is TRBJ2-3, with D tentatively TRBD2 (6 bases). There are 12 residues in the CDR3. Trimming took 10 bases from V and 1 from J, leaving 9 bases between them. The CDR3 reads CATGGGTDTQYF. CDR3 nucleotide sequence: TGTGCCACCGGGGGAGGCACAGATACGCAGTATTTT.

The CDR3 reads CASQGLAGNNEQFF. The CDR3 coding sequence is TGTGCCAGCCAAGGACTAGCGGGGAACAATGAGCAGTTCTTC. The chain links TRBV27 to TRBJ2-1; TRBD2 aligns across 12 bases. Germline V gene data show CDR1 as MNHEY and CDR2 as SMNVEV (reference sequence). The J segment lost 5 bases and the V segment lost 8 bases, leaving 4 bases of the junction unmatched. CDR3 length: 14 amino acids.

The V gene is TRBV2, the J gene TRBJ1-1; 7 bases agree with TRBD1. This CDR3 contains 15 residues. CDR1 is SNHLY, CDR2 FYNNEI, per germline. After removal of 4 bases from V and 7 bases from J, the junction contained 12 bases not matched to a gene. CDR3 nucleotides: TGTGCCAGCAGTGTTACAGGGGATAAGTTTGATGAAGCTTTCTTT. Translating gives CASSVTGDKFDEAFF.

This chain uses TRBV11-2 with TRBJ2-1; 9 positions agree with TRBD1. The germline V gene has CDR1 SGHAT and CDR2 FQNNGV. The V gene end was trimmed by 7 bases and the J gene end by 9 bases; junction bases not matched to a gene: 13. This CDR3 spans 15 amino acids. The CDR3 region is CASTEGGTGLSEQFF. Here the CDR3 DNA reads TGTGCCAGCACCGAGGGAGGGACAGGGCTTAGTGAGCAGTTCTTC.